What follows describes a single T cell receptor beta chain. The target antigen is unknown. One entry per CDR3 protein results from TCRdb running MiXCR on the RACE reads. The data show under 70,000 distinct CDR3 sequences, about 11% seen once. The data belong to a study of human T cells and chemical hapten exposure. This sample's time point: pre-sensitization, week 0. Treatment described: therapeutic diphenylcyclopropenone sensitization with weekly scalp DPC. Trimming took off 3 bases at V and 5 bases at J, with 8 bases between the two ends. CDR3 length: 14 amino acids. Germline values: CDR1 MDHEN, CDR2 SYDVKM. Study results and caveats: Versus controls, expanded TCRs had significantly more large CDR3 similarity clusters.

The receptor was isolated from a woman aged 40-49 years with alopecia areata. Some clones in this sample may be carry-over from other donors' samples. The sequenced sample was whole blood, obtained in connection with sensitization to the hapten diphenylcyclopropenone (DPC). The chain combines TRBV28 with TRBJ1-6, with D possibly matching TRBD1 (5 bases). CDR3: CASSFGRDNSPLHF. The CDR3 region has the DNA TGTGCCAGCAGTTTCGGCAGGGATAATTCACCCCTCCACTTT.